This T cell receptor beta chain was found in a study of T-cell memory formation after mild COVID-19. The CDR3 consists of 17 residues. Germline V CDR1 and CDR2: SGHVS, FNYEAQ. V lost 5 bases, J lost 3 bases, and 13 bases stayed unmatched. This clonotype was recorded a few times. Its antigen is not known. TCRdb reprocessed the 5' RACE reads via MiXCR and lists one record per CDR3 protein. Among about 340,000 distinct CDR3 sequences listed, over 10% were seen once. Study-level points and caveats: Clones shrinking between day 15 and 85 showed a balanced CD4/CD8 split, and those that grew later tilted toward CD4+.

The sample comprised PBMCs or a T cell subset sorted from them (not recorded which). J is TRBJ1-1 and V is TRBV7-6; 9 bases agree with TRBD1. This clonotype was sampled from a man aged 18 to 29 who had mild COVID-19 (a few samples of this study predate the infection). Cell type and time point are not known. The CDR3 sequence is CASSVIQGAASDTEAFF. The CDR3 DNA follows: TGTGCCAGCAGCGTAATACAGGGGGCGGCCTCGGACACTGAAGCTTTCTTT. The whole variable domain, filled in from reference TRBV7-6 and TRBJ1-1, reads GAGVSQSPRYKVTKRGQDVALRCDPISGHVSLYWYRQALGQGPEFLTYFNYEAQQDKSGLPNDRFSAERPEGSISTLTIQRTEQRDSAMYRCASSVIQGAASDTEAFFGQGTRLTVV.